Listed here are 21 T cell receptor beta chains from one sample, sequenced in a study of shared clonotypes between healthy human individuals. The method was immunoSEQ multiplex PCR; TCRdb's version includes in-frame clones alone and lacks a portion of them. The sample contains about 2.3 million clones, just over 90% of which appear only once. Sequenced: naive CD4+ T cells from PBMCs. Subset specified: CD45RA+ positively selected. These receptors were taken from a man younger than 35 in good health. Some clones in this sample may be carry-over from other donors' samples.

The CDR3 region has the DNA TGTGCCTGGAATCAACAGGGGTGGGAAAAACTGTTTTTT. It specifies CAWNQQGWEKLFF. This chain connects TRBV30 to TRBJ1-4; 7 bases map to TRBD1. V trimming: 4 bases; J trimming: 8 bases; junction bases outside the gene matches: 7. Germline assignment: CDR1 GTSNPN and CDR2 SVGIG (reference sequence). The length of the CDR3 is 13 residues. Full variable domain (outside the CDR3, taken from reference TRBV30 and TRBJ1-4): SQTIHQWPATLVQPVGSPLSLECTVEGTSNPNLYWYRQAAGRGLQLLFYSVGIGQISSEVPQNLSASRPQDRQFILSSKKLLLSDSGFYLCAWNQQGWEKLFFGSGTQLSVL.

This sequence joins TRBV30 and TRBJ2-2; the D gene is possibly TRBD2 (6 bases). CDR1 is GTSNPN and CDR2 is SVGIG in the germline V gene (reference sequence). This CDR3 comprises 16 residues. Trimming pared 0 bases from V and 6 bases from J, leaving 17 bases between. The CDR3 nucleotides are TGTGCCTGGAGTGTGCGTTCAGGTGCGGGATCCGGGGAGCTGTTTTTT. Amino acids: CAWSVRSGAGSGELFF.

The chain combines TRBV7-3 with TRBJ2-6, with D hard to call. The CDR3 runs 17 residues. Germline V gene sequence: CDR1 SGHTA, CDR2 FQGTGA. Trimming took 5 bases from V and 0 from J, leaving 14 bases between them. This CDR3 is CASSPRASPSGANVLTF. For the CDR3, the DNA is TGTGCCAGCAGCCCCCGGGCCAGTCCCTCTGGGGCCAACGTCCTGACTTTC. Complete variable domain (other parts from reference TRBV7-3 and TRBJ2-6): GAGVSQTPSNKVTEKGKYVELRCDPISGHTALYWYRQSLGQGPEFLIYFQGTGAADDSGLPNDRFFAVRPEGSVSTLKIQRTERGDSAVYLCASSPRASPSGANVLTFGAGSRLTVL.

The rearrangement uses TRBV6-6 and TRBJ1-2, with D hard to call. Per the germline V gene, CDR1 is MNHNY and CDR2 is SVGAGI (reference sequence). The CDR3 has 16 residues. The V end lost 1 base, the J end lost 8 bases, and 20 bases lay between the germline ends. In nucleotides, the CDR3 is TGTGCCAGCAGTTACTTGCCCGGGTTTGGAGAGAACGGCTACACCTTC. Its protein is CASSYLPGFGENGYTF.

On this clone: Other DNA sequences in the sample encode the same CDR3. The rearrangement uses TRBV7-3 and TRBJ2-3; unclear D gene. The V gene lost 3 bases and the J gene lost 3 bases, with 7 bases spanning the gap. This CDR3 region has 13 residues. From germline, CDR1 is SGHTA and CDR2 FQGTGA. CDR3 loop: CASSFTRTDTQYF. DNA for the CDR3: TGTGCCAGCAGCTTTACGCGGACAGATACGCAGTATTTT.

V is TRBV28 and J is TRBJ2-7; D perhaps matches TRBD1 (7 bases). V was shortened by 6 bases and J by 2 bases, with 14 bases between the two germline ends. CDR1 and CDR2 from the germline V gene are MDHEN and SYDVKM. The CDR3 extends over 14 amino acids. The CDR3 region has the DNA TGTGCCAGCAGGCAGGGGGGACCTCCCTACGAGCAGTACTTC. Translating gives CASRQGGPPYEQYF.

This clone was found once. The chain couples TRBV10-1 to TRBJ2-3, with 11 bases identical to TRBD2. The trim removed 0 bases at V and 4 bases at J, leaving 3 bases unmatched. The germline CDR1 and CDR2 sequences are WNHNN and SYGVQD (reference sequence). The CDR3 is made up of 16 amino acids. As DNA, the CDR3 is TGCGCCAGCAGTGAGTCGCTAGCGGGAGGTGCAGATACGCAGTATTTT. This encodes CASSESLAGGADTQYF.

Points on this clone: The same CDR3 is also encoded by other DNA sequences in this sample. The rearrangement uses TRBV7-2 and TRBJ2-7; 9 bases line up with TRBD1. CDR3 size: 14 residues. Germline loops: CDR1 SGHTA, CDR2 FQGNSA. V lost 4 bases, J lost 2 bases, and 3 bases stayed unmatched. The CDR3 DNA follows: TGTGCCAGCAGCTCACGACAGGGGGCCTACGAGCAGTACTTC. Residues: CASSSRQGAYEQYF.

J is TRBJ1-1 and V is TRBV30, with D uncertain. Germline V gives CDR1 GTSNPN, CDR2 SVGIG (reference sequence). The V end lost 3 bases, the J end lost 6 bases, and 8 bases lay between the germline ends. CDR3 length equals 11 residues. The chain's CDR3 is CAWRRGSEAFF. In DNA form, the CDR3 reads TGTGCCTGGAGAAGAGGGTCTGAAGCTTTCTTT. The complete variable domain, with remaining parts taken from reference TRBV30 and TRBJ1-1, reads SQTIHQWPATLVQPVGSPLSLECTVEGTSNPNLYWYRQAAGRGLQLLFYSVGIGQISSEVPQNLSASRPQDRQFILSSKKLLLSDSGFYLCAWRRGSEAFFGQGTRLTVV.

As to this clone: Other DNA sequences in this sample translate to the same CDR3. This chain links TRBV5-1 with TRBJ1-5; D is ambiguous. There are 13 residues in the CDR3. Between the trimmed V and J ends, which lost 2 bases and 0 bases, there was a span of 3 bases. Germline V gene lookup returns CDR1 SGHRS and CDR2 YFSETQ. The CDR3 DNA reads TGCGCCAGCAGCTTAAATAGCAATCAGCCCCAGCATTTT. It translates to CASSLNSNQPQHF.

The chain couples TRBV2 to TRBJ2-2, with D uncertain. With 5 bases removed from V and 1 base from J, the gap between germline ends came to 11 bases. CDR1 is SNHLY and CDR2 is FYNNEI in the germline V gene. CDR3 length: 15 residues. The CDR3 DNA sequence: TGTGCCAGCAGTCAACGGACGGGGAACACCGGGGAGCTGTTTTTT. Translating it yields CASSQRTGNTGELFF.

The CDR3 loop reads CASSHPQGFTDTQYF. Written as DNA, the CDR3 is TGTGCCAGCAGCCACCCTCAGGGGTTCACAGATACGCAGTATTTT. The chain links TRBV27 to TRBJ2-3; a weak D match, TRBD1 (6 bases). Germline loops: CDR1 MNHEY, CDR2 SMNVEV (reference sequence). This CDR3 region has 15 residues. V was trimmed by 6 bases and J by 2 bases, leaving 15 bases between them.

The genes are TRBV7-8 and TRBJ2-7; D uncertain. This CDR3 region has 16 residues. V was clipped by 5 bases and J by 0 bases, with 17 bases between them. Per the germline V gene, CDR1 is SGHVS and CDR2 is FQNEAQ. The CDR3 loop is CASSPAITSSSYEQYF. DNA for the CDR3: TGTGCCAGCAGCCCGGCGATAACTTCGAGCTCCTACGAGCAGTACTTC.

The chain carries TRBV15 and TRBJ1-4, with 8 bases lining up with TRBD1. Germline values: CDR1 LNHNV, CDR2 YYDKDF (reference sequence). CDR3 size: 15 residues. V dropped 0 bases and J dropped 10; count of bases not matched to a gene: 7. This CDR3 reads CATSREPRQGRKLFF. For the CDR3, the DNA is TGTGCCACCAGCAGAGAACCCCGACAGGGGAGAAAACTGTTTTTT. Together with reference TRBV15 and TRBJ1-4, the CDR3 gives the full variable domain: DAMVIQNPRYQVTQFGKPVTLSCSQTLNHNVMYWYQQKSSQAPKLLFHYYDKDFNNEADTPDNFQSRRPNTSFCFLDIRSPGLGDTAMYLCATSREPRQGRKLFFGSGTQLSVL.

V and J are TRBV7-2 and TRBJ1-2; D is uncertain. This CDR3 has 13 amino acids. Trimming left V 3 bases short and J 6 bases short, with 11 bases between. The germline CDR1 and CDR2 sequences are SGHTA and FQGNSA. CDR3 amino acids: CASSFPSMNGYTF. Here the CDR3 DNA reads TGTGCCAGCAGCTTTCCGAGCATGAATGGCTACACCTTC.

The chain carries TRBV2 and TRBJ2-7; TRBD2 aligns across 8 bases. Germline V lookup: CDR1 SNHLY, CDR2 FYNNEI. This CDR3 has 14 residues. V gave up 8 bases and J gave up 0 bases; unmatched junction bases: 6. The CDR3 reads CASSTSESSYEQYF. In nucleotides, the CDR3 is TGTGCCAGCTCGACTAGCGAGAGCTCCTACGAGCAGTACTTC.

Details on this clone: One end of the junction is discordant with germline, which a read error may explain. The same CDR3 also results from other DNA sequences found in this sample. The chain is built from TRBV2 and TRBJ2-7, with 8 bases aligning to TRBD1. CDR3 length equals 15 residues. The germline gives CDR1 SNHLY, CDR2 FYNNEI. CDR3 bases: TGTGCCAGCAGTGAAGGGCCAGGGGGCACTTACGAGCAGTATTTC. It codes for CASSEGPGGTYEQYF.

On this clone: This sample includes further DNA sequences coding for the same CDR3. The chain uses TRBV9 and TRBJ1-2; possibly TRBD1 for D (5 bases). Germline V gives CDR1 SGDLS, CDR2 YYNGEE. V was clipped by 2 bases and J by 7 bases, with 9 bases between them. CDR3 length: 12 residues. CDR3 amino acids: CASSVTGGGYTF. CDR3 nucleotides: TGTGCCAGCAGCGTCACGGGGGGTGGCTACACCTTC.

The DNA of the CDR3 is TGTGCCAGCAGCGTGCTGGACAGACTGAGGGAAGCTGAAGCTTTCTTT. Amino acids: CASSVLDRLREAEAFF. The chain joins TRBV9 to TRBJ1-1, with TRBD1 as a possible D gene (6 bases). The CDR3 runs 16 residues. Germline CDR1 and CDR2: SGDLS and YYNGEE. V dropped 2 bases and J dropped 6 bases, with 20 bases sitting between them.

CDR3 residues: CASSLGAPSSGANVLTF. The CDR3 DNA reads TGCGCCAGCAGCTTGGGGGCACCCAGCTCTGGGGCCAACGTCCTGACTTTC. V is TRBV5-1 and J is TRBJ2-6; D gene uncertain. There are 17 residues in the CDR3. The germline CDR1 and CDR2 sequences are SGHRS and YFSETQ. V lost 0 bases, J lost 0 bases, and 10 bases lay in between.

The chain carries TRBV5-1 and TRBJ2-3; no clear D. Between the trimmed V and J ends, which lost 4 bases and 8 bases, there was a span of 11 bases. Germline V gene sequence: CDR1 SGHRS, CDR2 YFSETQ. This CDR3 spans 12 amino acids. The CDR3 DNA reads TGCGCCAGCAGCGTGAGAGGCGTTACGCAGTATTTT. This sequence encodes CASSVRGVTQYF.